These T cell receptor beta chains were read from a single sample in a study of read filtering for tumor transcriptome and immune sequencing. MiXCR was run by TCRdb on the reads, yielding one entry per CDR3 protein. Among approximately 150,000 distinct CDR3 sequences listed, approximately 13% were seen once. Material: a population of CD138-negative cells sorted from bone marrow. These receptors came from a donor at least 40 years old with multiple myeloma. The CDR3 runs from the conserved cysteine through the conserved F or W. Fields, in order: clone size, J gene, D gene, V gene, CDR3 protein, CDR3 DNA. The D gene is left open where the match is weak. Clone size, where shown, is once, few, many, or a class for clones that have expanded.

clone_size: many; j_call: TRBJ1-5; d_call: TRBD1; v_call: TRBV7-9; cdr3_aa: CASSLTGENNQPQHF; cdr3_nt: TGTGCCAGCAGCTTAACAGGGGAAAACAATCAGCCCCAGCATTTT
clone_size: many; j_call: TRBJ1-1; d_call: .; v_call: TRBV7-3; cdr3_aa: CASRYTPNTEAFF; cdr3_nt: TGTGCCAGCCGCTATACACCGAACACTGAAGCTTTCTTT
clone_size: many; j_call: TRBJ1-2; d_call: .; v_call: TRBV10-3; cdr3_aa: CAISGDSGYTF; cdr3_nt: TGTGCCATCAGCGGGGACTCCGGCTACACCTTC
clone_size: many; j_call: TRBJ2-5; d_call: .; v_call: TRBV4-2; cdr3_aa: CASSQDELPQETQYF; cdr3_nt: TGTGCCAGCAGCCAAGATGAACTACCCCAGGAGACCCAGTACTTC
clone_size: many; j_call: TRBJ1-1; d_call: .; v_call: TRBV6-6; cdr3_aa: CASSYSAGTEAFF; cdr3_nt: TGTGCCAGCAGTTACTCCGCAGGCACTGAAGCTTTCTTT
clone_size: .; j_call: TRBJ2-1; d_call: .; v_call: TRBV7-2; cdr3_aa: CASTFRVAGANEQLF; cdr3_nt: TGTGCCAGCACCTTTCGGGTTGCGGGGGCGAATGAGCAGCTCTTC
clone_size: many; j_call: TRBJ2-7; d_call: .; v_call: TRBV20-1; cdr3_aa: CSARSGSSYEQYF; cdr3_nt: TGCAGTGCTAGGTCGGGCAGTTCCTACGAGCAGTACTTC
clone_size: many; j_call: TRBJ1-5; d_call: TRBD1; v_call: TRBV11-2; cdr3_aa: CASSADRAGNQPQHF; cdr3_nt: TGTGCCAGCAGCGCGGACAGGGCGGGCAATCAGCCCCAGCATTTT
clone_size: many; j_call: TRBJ2-3; d_call: TRBD2; v_call: TRBV25-1; cdr3_aa: CASSPGTSDGDTQYF; cdr3_nt: TGTGCCAGCAGTCCCGGGACTAGCGATGGAGATACGCAGTATTTT
clone_size: .; j_call: TRBJ2-5; d_call: TRBD2; v_call: TRBV13; cdr3_aa: CASSSIGRDFQETQYF; cdr3_nt: TGTGCCAGCAGCTCTATCGGGAGGGACTTTCAAGAGACCCAGTACTTC
clone_size: many; j_call: TRBJ2-7; d_call: .; v_call: TRBV28; cdr3_aa: CASQGLSYEQYF; cdr3_nt: TGTGCCAGCCAGGGCCTCTCCTACGAGCAGTACTTC
clone_size: many; j_call: TRBJ2-1; d_call: .; v_call: TRBV7-3; cdr3_aa: CASSVGLKGHEQFF; cdr3_nt: TGTGCCAGCAGCGTGGGACTCAAAGGCCATGAGCAGTTCTTC
clone_size: many; j_call: TRBJ2-3; d_call: .; v_call: TRBV11-2; cdr3_aa: CASSFWADTQYF; cdr3_nt: TGTGCCAGCAGCTTTTGGGCAGATACGCAGTATTTT
clone_size: many; j_call: TRBJ2-7; d_call: .; v_call: TRBV5-6; cdr3_aa: CASSSRGANWYEQYF; cdr3_nt: TGTGCCAGCAGCTCCCGGGGGGCGAATTGGTACGAGCAGTACTTC
clone_size: many; j_call: TRBJ1-2; d_call: .; v_call: TRBV20-1; cdr3_aa: CSVPEQSFYGYTF; cdr3_nt: TGCAGTGTCCCAGAGCAATCCTTCTATGGCTACACCTTC
clone_size: many; j_call: TRBJ2-3; d_call: TRBD2; v_call: TRBV4-3; cdr3_aa: CASSLLLGREITDTQYF; cdr3_nt: TGCGCCAGCAGCCTGCTTCTGGGGCGGGAGATCACAGATACGCAGTATTTT
clone_size: .; j_call: TRBJ2-5; d_call: TRBD1; v_call: TRBV12-3/TRBV12-4; cdr3_aa: CASSLTGGGETQYF; cdr3_nt: TGTGCCAGCAGTTTAACAGGGGGCGGAGAGACCCAGTACTTC
clone_size: .; j_call: TRBJ2-4; d_call: .; v_call: TRBV20-1; cdr3_aa: CSAIHGAKDIQYF; cdr3_nt: TGCAGTGCAATTCACGGGGCCAAAGACATTCAGTACTTC
clone_size: many; j_call: TRBJ2-5; d_call: .; v_call: TRBV7-2; cdr3_aa: CASSSTQETQYF; cdr3_nt: TGTGCCAGCAGCTCAACTCAAGAGACCCAGTACTTC
clone_size: many; j_call: TRBJ2-7; d_call: TRBD2; v_call: TRBV9; cdr3_aa: CASSLGGTSGVYEQYF; cdr3_nt: TGTGCCAGCAGTTTAGGGGGGACTAGCGGAGTCTACGAGCAGTACTTC
clone_size: .; j_call: TRBJ2-3; d_call: .; v_call: TRBV7-8; cdr3_aa: CASSFPRGTQYF; cdr3_nt: TGTGCCAGCAGCTTTCCCCGAGGAACGCAGTATTTT
clone_size: many; j_call: TRBJ2-1; d_call: TRBD1; v_call: TRBV9; cdr3_aa: CASSVWDRSNEQFF; cdr3_nt: TGTGCCAGCAGCGTATGGGACAGGAGCAATGAGCAGTTCTTC
clone_size: few; j_call: TRBJ2-7; d_call: TRBD2; v_call: TRBV4-1; cdr3_aa: CASSQEGSGVSEQYF; cdr3_nt: TGCGCCAGCAGCCAAGAGGGGAGCGGGGTTTCCGAGCAGTACTTC
clone_size: .; j_call: TRBJ2-5; d_call: TRBD2; v_call: TRBV6-2/TRBV6-3; cdr3_aa: CASTEWTSGRFGTQYF; cdr3_nt: TGTGCCAGCACCGAATGGACTAGCGGGAGATTTGGGACCCAGTACTTC
clone_size: many; j_call: TRBJ1-5; d_call: TRBD1; v_call: TRBV6-2/TRBV6-3; cdr3_aa: CASSPRGQGDNQPQHF; cdr3_nt: TGTGCCAGCAGTCCGCGGGGACAGGGTGACAATCAGCCCCAGCATTTT
clone_size: many; j_call: TRBJ2-7; d_call: TRBD2; v_call: TRBV20-1; cdr3_aa: CSARDGLAAYEQYF; cdr3_nt: TGCAGTGCTAGGGACGGACTAGCGGCTTACGAGCAGTACTTC
clone_size: many; j_call: TRBJ2-5; d_call: .; v_call: TRBV4-3; cdr3_aa: CASSQEEGERETQYF; cdr3_nt: TGCGCCAGCAGCCAAGAGGAGGGAGAAAGAGAGACCCAGTACTTC
clone_size: .; j_call: TRBJ2-2; d_call: .; v_call: TRBV15; cdr3_aa: CATGRPVNTGELFF; cdr3_nt: TGTGCCACCGGCAGACCAGTGAACACCGGGGAGCTGTTTTTT
clone_size: many; j_call: TRBJ2-1; d_call: TRBD1; v_call: TRBV19; cdr3_aa: CASKSRTGRNEQFF; cdr3_nt: TGTGCCAGTAAATCCCGGACAGGGAGAAATGAGCAGTTCTTC
clone_size: many; j_call: TRBJ2-7; d_call: TRBD2; v_call: TRBV20-1; cdr3_aa: CSARDTQRERYEQYF; cdr3_nt: TGCAGTGCTAGAGATACCCAGCGGGAACGGTACGAGCAGTACTTC
clone_size: many; j_call: TRBJ2-3; d_call: .; v_call: TRBV4-3; cdr3_aa: CASSLRSSDTQYF; cdr3_nt: TGCGCCAGCAGCCTAAGAAGTTCAGATACGCAGTATTTT
clone_size: .; j_call: TRBJ1-3; d_call: .; v_call: TRBV13; cdr3_aa: CASSGDIGNTIYF; cdr3_nt: TGTGCCAGCAGCGGGGACATTGGAAACACCATATATTTT
clone_size: many; j_call: TRBJ2-1; d_call: .; v_call: TRBV2; cdr3_aa: CASSAGAPYNEQFF; cdr3_nt: TGTGCCAGCAGTGCCGGGGCTCCCTACAATGAGCAGTTCTTC
clone_size: many; j_call: TRBJ2-3; d_call: .; v_call: TRBV5-4; cdr3_aa: CASSPTGSWTDTQYF; cdr3_nt: TGTGCCAGCAGCCCCACCGGGAGTTGGACAGATACGCAGTATTTT
clone_size: many; j_call: TRBJ1-4; d_call: TRBD1; v_call: TRBV7-2; cdr3_aa: CASSLAPGQGAEKLFF; cdr3_nt: TGTGCCAGCAGCTTAGCGCCGGGACAGGGGGCGGAAAAACTGTTTTTT
clone_size: many; j_call: TRBJ2-3; d_call: .; v_call: TRBV12-3/TRBV12-4; cdr3_aa: CASSLENTQYF; cdr3_nt: TGTGCCAGCAGTTTGGAGAATACGCAGTATTTT
clone_size: few; j_call: TRBJ2-7; d_call: TRBD2; v_call: TRBV7-2; cdr3_aa: CASSFGTSGHEQYF; cdr3_nt: TGTGCCAGCAGCTTCGGGACTAGCGGCCACGAGCAGTACTTC
clone_size: many; j_call: TRBJ1-1; d_call: .; v_call: TRBV6-5; cdr3_aa: CASSSRRAQGTEAFF; cdr3_nt: TGTGCCAGCAGCTCCCGACGGGCGCAGGGGACTGAAGCTTTCTTT
clone_size: few; j_call: TRBJ2-5; d_call: TRBD2; v_call: TRBV11-2; cdr3_aa: CASSSAISHTRGGQETQYF; cdr3_nt: TGTGCCAGCAGCTCTGCCATTTCGCACACCCGGGGGGGCCAAGAGACCCAGTACTTC
clone_size: medium-sized; j_call: TRBJ2-1; d_call: TRBD2; v_call: TRBV29-1; cdr3_aa: CSVETSGNHNEQFF; cdr3_nt: TGCAGCGTTGAAACTAGCGGGAACCACAATGAGCAGTTCTTC
clone_size: many; j_call: TRBJ2-1; d_call: TRBD2; v_call: TRBV12-3/TRBV12-4; cdr3_aa: CASRTSGRGGNEQFF; cdr3_nt: TGTGCCAGCAGAACTAGCGGGAGGGGGGGCAATGAGCAGTTCTTC
clone_size: few; j_call: TRBJ1-1; d_call: .; v_call: TRBV6-2/TRBV6-3; cdr3_aa: CASSYSQASNTEAFF; cdr3_nt: TGTGCCAGCAGTTACAGTCAGGCGTCGAACACTGAAGCTTTCTTT
clone_size: many; j_call: TRBJ2-7; d_call: TRBD2; v_call: TRBV6-5; cdr3_aa: CASSYSGLAGGPSEQYF; cdr3_nt: TGTGCCAGCAGTTACTCCGGACTAGCGGGAGGGCCAAGCGAGCAGTACTTC
clone_size: many; j_call: TRBJ2-7; d_call: .; v_call: TRBV6-2/TRBV6-3; cdr3_aa: CASSYPPNEQYF; cdr3_nt: TGTGCCAGCAGTTACCCCCCCAACGAGCAGTACTTC
clone_size: .; j_call: TRBJ2-7; d_call: .; v_call: TRBV12-3/TRBV12-4; cdr3_aa: CASSFSDYEQYF; cdr3_nt: TGTGCCAGCAGTTTTAGCGACTACGAGCAGTACTTC
clone_size: many; j_call: TRBJ2-5; d_call: .; v_call: TRBV16; cdr3_aa: CASSQGLPETQYF; cdr3_nt: TGTGCCAGCAGCCAAGGACTACCAGAGACCCAGTACTTC
clone_size: many; j_call: TRBJ2-1; d_call: TRBD1; v_call: TRBV3-1; cdr3_aa: CASSLNRGLPYNEQFF; cdr3_nt: TGTGCCAGCAGCCTAAACAGGGGCCTCCCCTACAATGAGCAGTTCTTC
clone_size: many; j_call: TRBJ2-4; d_call: .; v_call: TRBV6-2/TRBV6-3; cdr3_aa: CASSYSETNIQYF; cdr3_nt: TGTGCCAGCAGTTACTCGGAGACAAACATTCAGTACTTC
clone_size: many; j_call: TRBJ2-2; d_call: .; v_call: TRBV29-1; cdr3_aa: CSVEGMNTGELFF; cdr3_nt: TGCAGCGTTGAAGGAATGAACACCGGGGAGCTGTTTTTT
clone_size: many; j_call: TRBJ2-1; d_call: TRBD2; v_call: TRBV27; cdr3_aa: CASSQGTSRYNEQFF; cdr3_nt: TGTGCCAGCAGCCAAGGGACTAGCAGATACAATGAGCAGTTCTTC
clone_size: .; j_call: TRBJ2-5; d_call: TRBD2; v_call: TRBV6-1; cdr3_aa: CASGGLAGQSGPRETQYF; cdr3_nt: TGTGCCAGCGGTGGACTAGCGGGGCAGTCGGGTCCGAGAGAGACCCAGTACTTC
clone_size: few; j_call: TRBJ1-5; d_call: TRBD1; v_call: TRBV3-1; cdr3_aa: CASSQVAGGNQPQHF; cdr3_nt: TGTGCCAGCAGCCAAGTGGCAGGGGGGAATCAGCCCCAGCATTTT
clone_size: many; j_call: TRBJ2-1; d_call: TRBD1; v_call: TRBV20-1; cdr3_aa: CSARDEDRGKLNEQFF; cdr3_nt: TGCAGTGCTAGAGATGAGGACAGGGGGAAGCTCAATGAGCAGTTCTTC